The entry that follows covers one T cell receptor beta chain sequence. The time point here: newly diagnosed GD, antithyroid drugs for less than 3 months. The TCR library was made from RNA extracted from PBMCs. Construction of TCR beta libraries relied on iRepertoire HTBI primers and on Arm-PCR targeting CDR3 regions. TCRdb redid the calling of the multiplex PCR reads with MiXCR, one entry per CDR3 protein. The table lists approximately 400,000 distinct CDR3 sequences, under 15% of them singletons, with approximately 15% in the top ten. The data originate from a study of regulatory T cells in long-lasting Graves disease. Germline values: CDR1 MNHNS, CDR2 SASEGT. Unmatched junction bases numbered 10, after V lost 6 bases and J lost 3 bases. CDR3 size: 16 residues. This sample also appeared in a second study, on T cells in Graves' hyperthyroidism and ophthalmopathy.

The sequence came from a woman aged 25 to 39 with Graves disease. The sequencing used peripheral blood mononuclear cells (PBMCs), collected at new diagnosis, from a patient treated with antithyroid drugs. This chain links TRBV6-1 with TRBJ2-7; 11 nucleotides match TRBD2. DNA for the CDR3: TGTGCCAGCAGCCCGTGGGGGACTAGCGGATACTACGAGCAGTACTTC. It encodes CASSPWGTSGYYEQYF.